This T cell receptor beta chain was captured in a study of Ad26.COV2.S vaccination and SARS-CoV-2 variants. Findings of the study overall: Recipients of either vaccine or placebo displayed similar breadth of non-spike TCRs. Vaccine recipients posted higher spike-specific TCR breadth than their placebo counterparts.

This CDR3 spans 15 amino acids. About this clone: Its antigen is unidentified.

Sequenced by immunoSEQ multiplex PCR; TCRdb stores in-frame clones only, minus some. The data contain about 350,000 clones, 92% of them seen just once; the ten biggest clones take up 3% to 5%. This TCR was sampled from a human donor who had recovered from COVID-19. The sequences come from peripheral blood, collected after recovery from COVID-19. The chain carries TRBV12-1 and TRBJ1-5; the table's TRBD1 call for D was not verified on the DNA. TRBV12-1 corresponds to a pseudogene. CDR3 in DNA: TGTGCCAGCAGCCAATACAGGGGGCCTGGTCAGCCCCAGCATTTT. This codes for CASSQYRGPGQPQHF.